This record looks at one T cell receptor (beta chain) sequence and its context. The source of the sample is a study of shared clonotypes between healthy human individuals. Germline CDR1 and CDR2: MNHEY and SVGAGI. The CDR3 spans 13 residues. The germline V and J ends were trimmed by 2 bases and 4 bases, with 9 bases remaining between them. This table comes from immunoSEQ multiplex PCR, and its TCRdb copy is limited to in-frame clones, with some not included. This sample has some 2.1 million clones, with 85% to 95% found just once. Sequencing was performed on naive CD4+ T cells sorted from blood. Subset described: CD45RA+ positively selected. The receptor was derived from a man between 18 and 35 years old in good health. The V gene is TRBV6-5, the J gene TRBJ2-7, with D perhaps matching TRBD1 or TRBD2 (5 bases each). In nucleotides, the CDR3 is TGTGCCAGCAGTTACGGGGGATGGTACGAGCAGTACTTC. This encodes CASSYGGWYEQYF.